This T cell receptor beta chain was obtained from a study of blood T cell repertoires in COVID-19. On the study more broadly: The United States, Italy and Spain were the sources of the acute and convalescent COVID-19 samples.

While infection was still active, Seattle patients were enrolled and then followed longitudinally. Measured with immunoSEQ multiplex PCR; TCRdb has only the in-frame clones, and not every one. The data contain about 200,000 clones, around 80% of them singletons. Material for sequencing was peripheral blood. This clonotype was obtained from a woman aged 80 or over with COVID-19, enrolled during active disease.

CDR3 bases: TGCGCCAGCAGCTCAGGGGGAGCGGGAGGTTCCTACGAGCAGTACTTC. Translated, it gives CASSSGGAGGSYEQYF. The chain recombines TRBV5-1 with TRBJ2-7; TRBD2 agrees at 9 bases. The trim removed 3 bases at V and 1 base at J, leaving 8 bases unmatched. The CDR3 has 16 amino acids. Germline V CDR1 and CDR2: SGHRS, YFSETQ. The entire variable domain, with the rest obtained from reference TRBV5-1 and TRBJ2-7, is as follows: KAGVTQTPRYLIKTRGQQVTLSCSPISGHRSVSWYQQTPGQGLQFLFEYFSETQRNKGNFPGRFSGRQFSNSRSEMNVSTLELGDSALYLCASSSGGAGGSYEQYFGPGTRLTVT.